Listed below are T cell receptor beta chains from one sample, sequenced in a study of shared clonotypes between healthy human individuals. The table came from immunoSEQ multiplex PCR; TCRdb's copy has only in-frame clones and leaves some out. The table lists some 800,000 clones, almost 95% of them singletons, with 24% in the top ten. The source material was naive CD8+ T cells sorted from blood. The origin of the receptors is a man under 40 in good health. CDR3s include the opening cysteine and the closing phenylalanine or tryptophan. D genes are given only for firm matches. Rows may omit the clone size; those that give it use once, few, many or a size class.

j_gene: TRBJ2-1
abundance: once
v_gene: TRBV15
d_gene: TRBD2
CDR3nt: TGTGCCACCAGCAGAACCGGGACTAGCGGCCCCTACAATGAGCAGTTCTTC
CDR3aa: CATSRTGTSGPYNEQFF

j_gene: TRBJ1-5
abundance: .
v_gene: TRBV19
d_gene: .
CDR3nt: TGTGCCAGTAGTATAGATCCAAACAGCCATCAGCCCCAGCATTTT
CDR3aa: CASSIDPNSHQPQHF

j_gene: TRBJ2-3
abundance: once
v_gene: TRBV21-1
d_gene: .
CDR3nt: TGTGCCAGCAGCAAACGACCAGCGGGAAGGAGGAATACGCAGTATTTT
CDR3aa: CASSKRPAGRRNTQYF

j_gene: TRBJ1-1
abundance: .
v_gene: TRBV11-2
d_gene: .
CDR3nt: TGTGCCAGCAGCCCCCATATCAGGGCGGAAGCTTTCTTT
CDR3aa: CASSPHIRAEAFF

j_gene: TRBJ2-7
abundance: once
v_gene: TRBV7-7
d_gene: TRBD2
CDR3nt: TGTGCTAGCAGCCCGGGACTAGCCTCCTACGAGCAGTACTTC
CDR3aa: CASSPGLASYEQYF

j_gene: TRBJ2-7
abundance: .
v_gene: TRBV10-2
d_gene: .
CDR3nt: TGCGCCAGCAGTGAGGCCAGGGGGGTTTCTCACGAGCAGTACTTC
CDR3aa: CASSEARGVSHEQYF

j_gene: TRBJ1-2
abundance: .
v_gene: TRBV19
d_gene: .
CDR3nt: TGTGCCAGTAGTTTCGGGGGCGCCGGTAACTATGGCTACACCTTC
CDR3aa: CASSFGGAGNYGYTF

j_gene: TRBJ2-2
abundance: once
v_gene: TRBV15
d_gene: .
CDR3nt: TGTGCCACCAGCAGAGTATTCACCGCGGAGCTGTTTTTT
CDR3aa: CATSRVFTAELFF

j_gene: TRBJ2-7
abundance: .
v_gene: TRBV27
d_gene: TRBD2
CDR3nt: TGTGCCAGCAGAAACGCCCGGACTAGCGGGCACGAATACTCCTACGAGCAGTACTTC
CDR3aa: CASRNARTSGHEYSYEQYF

j_gene: TRBJ1-4
abundance: .
v_gene: TRBV7-9
d_gene: .
CDR3nt: TGTGCCAGCAGCGGAACGACAGGAGCTATTAAACTGTTTTTT
CDR3aa: CASSGTTGAIKLFF

j_gene: TRBJ2-7
abundance: .
v_gene: TRBV28
d_gene: .
CDR3nt: TGTGCCAGCAGTTTAGACAGCTCCTACGAGCAGTACTTC
CDR3aa: CASSLDSSYEQYF

j_gene: TRBJ1-1
abundance: .
v_gene: TRBV6-1
d_gene: .
CDR3nt: TGTGCCAGCAGTGAAATGGAGGGAACTGAAGCTTTCTTT
CDR3aa: CASSEMEGTEAFF

j_gene: TRBJ1-1
abundance: .
v_gene: TRBV6-5
d_gene: .
CDR3nt: TGTGCCAGCTTATTTAAGGGGGAGCAAACTGAAGCTTTCTTT
CDR3aa: CASLFKGEQTEAFF

j_gene: TRBJ2-1
abundance: .
v_gene: TRBV7-2
d_gene: TRBD2
CDR3nt: TGTGCCAGCCGCGGACTAGCGGGAGGGACGGAGCAGTTCTTC
CDR3aa: CASRGLAGGTEQFF

j_gene: TRBJ2-7
abundance: .
v_gene: TRBV6-5
d_gene: .
CDR3nt: TGTGCCAGCAGCCTCAGAGGGGACGAGCAGTACTTC
CDR3aa: CASSLRGDEQYF

j_gene: TRBJ1-2
abundance: few
v_gene: TRBV27
d_gene: TRBD1
CDR3nt: TGTGCCAGCAGTCCGGACAGGGGCGGCTACACCTTC
CDR3aa: CASSPDRGGYTF

j_gene: TRBJ1-1
abundance: once
v_gene: TRBV4-1
d_gene: .
CDR3nt: TGCGCCAGCAGCCCAAGAGGACAGCAGAACACTGAAGCTTTCTTT
CDR3aa: CASSPRGQQNTEAFF

j_gene: TRBJ2-1
abundance: .
v_gene: TRBV5-1
d_gene: .
CDR3nt: TGCGCCAGCAGCTTGGACCGAAGGGAGCAGTTCTTC
CDR3aa: CASSLDRREQFF

j_gene: TRBJ2-2
abundance: .
v_gene: TRBV12-5
d_gene: TRBD1
CDR3nt: TGTGCTAGTGGCACGCTTGACAGGGGGTACACCGGGGAGCTGTTTTTT
CDR3aa: CASGTLDRGYTGELFF

j_gene: TRBJ1-4
abundance: .
v_gene: TRBV27
d_gene: .
CDR3nt: TGTGCCAGCAGTTTGTCACAGGGTGCAACTAATGAAAAACTGTTTTTT
CDR3aa: CASSLSQGATNEKLFF

j_gene: TRBJ1-4
abundance: .
v_gene: TRBV4-1
d_gene: TRBD1
CDR3nt: TGCGCCAGCAGCCAAGTTGAGGAGAATGGACAGGGTAAAGGACTGTTTTTT
CDR3aa: CASSQVEENGQGKGLFF

j_gene: TRBJ2-7
abundance: .
v_gene: TRBV4-1
d_gene: TRBD1
CDR3nt: TGCGCCAGCAGTTCTGAGACAGGGACGACCTACGAGCAGTACTTC
CDR3aa: CASSSETGTTYEQYF

j_gene: TRBJ2-7
abundance: .
v_gene: TRBV14
d_gene: TRBD1
CDR3nt: TGTGCCAGCAGCCGACGCGACAGGGGGCTATTAGGGGCGGAGGACGAGCAGTACTTC
CDR3aa: CASSRRDRGLLGAEDEQYF

j_gene: TRBJ2-3
abundance: .
v_gene: TRBV27
d_gene: TRBD2
CDR3nt: TGTGCCAGCAGGGCGGGAGGGGCAGATACGCAGTATTTT
CDR3aa: CASRAGGADTQYF

j_gene: TRBJ2-7
abundance: .
v_gene: TRBV29-1
d_gene: TRBD2
CDR3nt: TGCAGCGTTGGGACTAGCGGCCCCTACGAGCAGTACTTC
CDR3aa: CSVGTSGPYEQYF

j_gene: TRBJ2-5
abundance: few
v_gene: TRBV4-1
d_gene: TRBD2
CDR3nt: TGCGCCAGCAGCCAATGGGAGCGGGAGACAGAGACCCAGTACTTC
CDR3aa: CASSQWERETETQYF

j_gene: TRBJ1-2
abundance: .
v_gene: TRBV28
d_gene: .
CDR3nt: TGTGCCAGCAGTTTATTCCGAGGTCTAAACTATGGCTACACCTTC
CDR3aa: CASSLFRGLNYGYTF

j_gene: TRBJ1-5
abundance: .
v_gene: TRBV28
d_gene: .
CDR3nt: TGTGCCAGCAGCACAGGGTGGGATCAGCCCCAGCATTTT
CDR3aa: CASSTGWDQPQHF

j_gene: TRBJ1-1
abundance: .
v_gene: TRBV6-1
d_gene: .
CDR3nt: TGTGCCAGCAGTGTCCAGACAGGAATTAACACTGAAGCTTTCTTT
CDR3aa: CASSVQTGINTEAFF

j_gene: TRBJ2-3
abundance: .
v_gene: TRBV18
d_gene: .
CDR3nt: TGTGCCAGCTCATGGGACGTTGGCACAGATACGCAGTATTTT
CDR3aa: CASSWDVGTDTQYF

j_gene: TRBJ1-2
abundance: .
v_gene: TRBV9
d_gene: TRBD1
CDR3nt: TGTGCCAGCAGCGTTGGGGACAGTGATAACTATGGCTACACCTTC
CDR3aa: CASSVGDSDNYGYTF

j_gene: TRBJ1-1
abundance: .
v_gene: TRBV7-9
d_gene: TRBD1
CDR3nt: TGTGCCAGCAGCGGGACAGGGAGGAACACTGAAGCTTTCTTT
CDR3aa: CASSGTGRNTEAFF

j_gene: TRBJ2-1
abundance: .
v_gene: TRBV4-2
d_gene: TRBD2
CDR3nt: TGTGCCAGCAGCCAAGGGCGGACTAGCGGGAGGGCCGAGCGTTCCTACAATGAGCAGTTCTTC
CDR3aa: CASSQGRTSGRAERSYNEQFF

j_gene: TRBJ2-3
abundance: .
v_gene: TRBV5-8
d_gene: .
CDR3nt: TGTGCCAGCAGTCACGGGGTCAGTGGCACAGATACGCAGTATTTT
CDR3aa: CASSHGVSGTDTQYF

j_gene: TRBJ2-1
abundance: .
v_gene: TRBV7-6
d_gene: TRBD2
CDR3nt: TGTGCCAGCACCGTTAGCGGGGTCTACAATGAGCAGTTCTTC
CDR3aa: CASTVSGVYNEQFF

j_gene: TRBJ2-2
abundance: once
v_gene: TRBV15
d_gene: .
CDR3nt: TGTGCCACCAGCTCCCCCCGGGGAGTGAACACCGGGGAGCTGTTTTTT
CDR3aa: CATSSPRGVNTGELFF

j_gene: TRBJ2-1
abundance: .
v_gene: TRBV9
d_gene: .
CDR3nt: TGTGCCAGCAGCGTAGCGTCAGAGGGCTCCTACAATGAGCAGTTCTTC
CDR3aa: CASSVASEGSYNEQFF

j_gene: TRBJ2-7
abundance: .
v_gene: TRBV7-9
d_gene: .
CDR3nt: TGTGCCAGCAGCTTCGGGCCCTCCGAGCAGTACTTC
CDR3aa: CASSFGPSEQYF

j_gene: TRBJ1-2
abundance: .
v_gene: TRBV27
d_gene: .
CDR3nt: TGTGCCAGCAGTTTATATCAGGGCGGAACCTATGGCTACACCTTC
CDR3aa: CASSLYQGGTYGYTF

j_gene: TRBJ2-1
abundance: .
v_gene: TRBV9
d_gene: TRBD2
CDR3nt: TGTGCCAGCAGCGTAGGTATGCTGCGGGGGAGGGATGAGCAGTTCTTC
CDR3aa: CASSVGMLRGRDEQFF

j_gene: TRBJ2-7
abundance: .
v_gene: TRBV6-1
d_gene: .
CDR3nt: TGTGCCAGCAGTGAATCTTATGGGTCGTACGAGCAGTACTTC
CDR3aa: CASSESYGSYEQYF

j_gene: TRBJ1-5
abundance: .
v_gene: TRBV21-1
d_gene: .
CDR3nt: TGTGCCAGCAGCAAATTGGGGTTGAGCCCCGGGACAGGGATCGATGAGAATCAGCCCCAGCATTTT
CDR3aa: CASSKLGLSPGTGIDENQPQHF

j_gene: TRBJ2-4
abundance: .
v_gene: TRBV13
d_gene: .
CDR3nt: TGTGCCAGCAGCGATCCAGTCCTAATAGCCAAAAACATTCAGTACTTC
CDR3aa: CASSDPVLIAKNIQYF

j_gene: TRBJ2-7
abundance: .
v_gene: TRBV7-6
d_gene: TRBD2
CDR3nt: TGTGCCAGCAGCTTAGCGCTAGCGGGATACTACGAGCAGTACTTC
CDR3aa: CASSLALAGYYEQYF

j_gene: TRBJ1-1
abundance: once
v_gene: TRBV27
d_gene: .
CDR3nt: TGTGCCAGCAGTCTTACAGTAAACACTGAAGCTTTCTTT
CDR3aa: CASSLTVNTEAFF

j_gene: TRBJ2-2
abundance: .
v_gene: TRBV7-9
d_gene: TRBD1
CDR3nt: TGTGCCAGCAGCCAGACAGGGTCTGCCGGGGAGCTGTTTTTT
CDR3aa: CASSQTGSAGELFF

j_gene: TRBJ2-1
abundance: .
v_gene: TRBV27
d_gene: TRBD1
CDR3nt: TGTGCCAGCAGTAGGCTTAACAGGGGCAATGAGCAGTTCTTC
CDR3aa: CASSRLNRGNEQFF

j_gene: TRBJ2-1
abundance: .
v_gene: TRBV11-2
d_gene: .
CDR3nt: TGTGCCAGCAGCTCCCCCAACCGAGCGGACTCCTACAATGAGCAGTTCTTC
CDR3aa: CASSSPNRADSYNEQFF

j_gene: TRBJ1-3
abundance: .
v_gene: TRBV28
d_gene: .
CDR3nt: TGTGCCAGCAGTCCCTTAGAGGGCGGTATGGCTGGAAACACCATATATTTT
CDR3aa: CASSPLEGGMAGNTIYF

j_gene: TRBJ2-3
abundance: .
v_gene: TRBV28
d_gene: TRBD1
CDR3nt: TGTGCCAGCAGTTTTTGGACAGGGGGCGCGACAGATACGCAGTATTTT
CDR3aa: CASSFWTGGATDTQYF

j_gene: TRBJ2-7
abundance: .
v_gene: TRBV9
d_gene: .
CDR3nt: TGTGCCAGCAGCGTATCTACAGGGAGCGAGCAGTACTTC
CDR3aa: CASSVSTGSEQYF

j_gene: TRBJ2-6
abundance: .
v_gene: TRBV7-9
d_gene: TRBD1
CDR3nt: TGTGCCAGCAGCTTCATTGACAGGGTGTCTGGGGCCAACGTCCTGACTTTC
CDR3aa: CASSFIDRVSGANVLTF

j_gene: TRBJ1-4
abundance: .
v_gene: TRBV29-1
d_gene: .
CDR3nt: TGCAGCGTTGAAATGAGACTGGGGAATGAAAAACTGTTTTTT
CDR3aa: CSVEMRLGNEKLFF

j_gene: TRBJ1-5
abundance: .
v_gene: TRBV27
d_gene: .
CDR3nt: TGTGCCAGCAGACAACAGGGATATAGCAATCAGCCCCAGCATTTT
CDR3aa: CASRQQGYSNQPQHF

j_gene: TRBJ1-5
abundance: .
v_gene: TRBV4-1
d_gene: TRBD1
CDR3nt: TGCGCCAGCAGCCAGGTTTCCGGGACAGACAATCAGCCCCAGCATTTT
CDR3aa: CASSQVSGTDNQPQHF

j_gene: TRBJ2-7
abundance: .
v_gene: TRBV7-8
d_gene: TRBD2
CDR3nt: TGTGCCAGCAGCTCTTCAAGCGGGAGGGCCTACGAGCAGTACTTC
CDR3aa: CASSSSSGRAYEQYF

j_gene: TRBJ1-2
abundance: .
v_gene: TRBV27
d_gene: TRBD1
CDR3nt: TGTGCCAGCAGTCCCGGACAGGGGATTTTCTATGGCTACACCTTC
CDR3aa: CASSPGQGIFYGYTF

j_gene: TRBJ2-2
abundance: .
v_gene: TRBV4-1
d_gene: .
CDR3nt: TGCGCCAGCAGCCGTTCCCGGGACTCCAGCGGGGAGCTGTTTTTT
CDR3aa: CASSRSRDSSGELFF

j_gene: TRBJ2-1
abundance: .
v_gene: TRBV11-2
d_gene: TRBD2
CDR3nt: TGTGCCAGCAGCTTCGCTAGCGGAGTCTACAATGAGCAGTTCTTC
CDR3aa: CASSFASGVYNEQFF

j_gene: TRBJ2-1
abundance: once
v_gene: TRBV2
d_gene: TRBD1
CDR3nt: TGTGCCAGCAGTGAATTTCCGGGACAGTACAATGAGCAGTTCTTC
CDR3aa: CASSEFPGQYNEQFF